These 14 T cell receptor beta chains were sequenced from one sample in a study of blood T cell repertoires in COVID-19. This table comes from immunoSEQ multiplex PCR, and its TCRdb copy is limited to in-frame clones, with some not included. The sample gives some 530,000 clones, 75% to 90% of which show up once; 6.5% to 8.5% is in the top ten. Sequencing was performed on PBMCs or T cells enriched from blood (not recorded which). The receptors stem from a woman aged 60-70 years who had recovered from COVID-19.

This chain uses TRBV7-8 with TRBJ1-4; TRBD1 might be the D (5 bases). There are 18 residues in the CDR3. Germline values: CDR1 SGHVS, CDR2 FQNEAQ. V was cut by 1 base and J by 0 bases, with 15 bases left in between. CDR3 nucleotides: TGTGCCAGCAGCTTAGGCCCCCCACAGGTTACAACTAATGAAAAACTGTTTTTT. As protein: CASSLGPPQVTTNEKLFF.

This clone was found a few times. The rearrangement links TRBV5-1 to TRBJ1-6; 7 bases line up with TRBD1. Trimming removed 6 bases from V and 0 bases from J; junction bases left unmatched: 3. The CDR3 is 15 residues long. Germline V gene data show CDR1 as SGHRS and CDR2 as YFSETQ. This CDR3 is CASTPGGSYNSPLHF. CDR3 DNA sequence: TGCGCCAGCACCCCAGGGGGCTCCTATAATTCACCCCTCCACTTT.

The chain recombines TRBV12-5 with TRBJ1-3; D ambiguous. The germline CDR1 and CDR2 sequences are LGHNT and FRNRAP. This CDR3 region has 16 residues. V dropped 0 bases and J dropped 0 bases, with 9 bases sitting between them. In DNA, the CDR3 is TGTGCTAGTGGTTTGGTACTTGACACCTCTGGAAACACCATATATTTT. Amino acids: CASGLVLDTSGNTIYF.

The V and J genes are TRBV5-1 and TRBJ2-5; D remains ambiguous. CDR3 length: 13 amino acids. Looked up from germline, CDR1 is SGHRS and CDR2 is YFSETQ. Trimming removed 3 bases from V and 1 base from J, with 7 bases in between. This CDR3 reads CASSWPSQETQYF. For the CDR3, the DNA is TGCGCCAGCAGCTGGCCCAGCCAAGAGACCCAGTACTTC.

This sequence joins TRBV10-3 and TRBJ2-2; 7 nucleotides match TRBD1. The CDR3 covers 15 residues. Germline CDR1 and CDR2: ENHRY and SYGVKD. V lost 4 bases, J lost 0 bases, and 2 bases stayed unmatched. This CDR3 reads CAISAGTANTGELFF. The CDR3 DNA sequence: TGTGCCATCAGTGCCGGGACAGCGAACACCGGGGAGCTGTTTTTT.

This clone was picked up one time. The V call is TRBV4-1, the J call TRBJ1-1; maybe TRBD1 (6 bases). The length of the CDR3 is 16 residues. Trimming cost V 3 bases and J 2 bases, with 16 bases left between them. CDR1 is MGHRA, CDR2 YSYEKL, per germline. The CDR3 DNA reads as TGCGCCAGCAGCCACCCTTCGGGACAATTCAACACTGAAGCTTTCTTT. It codes for CASSHPSGQFNTEAFF.

This clone was detected once. The chain employs TRBV19 and TRBJ1-6; 8 bases map to TRBD1. Looked up from germline, CDR1 is LNHDA and CDR2 is SQIVND (reference sequence). V dropped 3 bases and J dropped 1; count of bases not matched to a gene: 14. The CDR3 consists of 20 residues. CDR3 in DNA: TGTGCCAGTAGTATCGTGGTTCCAAGGACAGGGAGATCCTATAATTCACCCCTCCACTTT. Translating gives CASSIVVPRTGRSYNSPLHF.

This chain connects TRBV7-8 to TRBJ2-7; D remains ambiguous. V shed 0 bases and J shed 3 bases, with 3 bases lying between them. The CDR3 length is 12 residues. Germline lookup yields CDR1 SGHVS and CDR2 FQNEAQ. The CDR3 bases are TGTGCCAGCAGCTTAGCCTTCTACGAGCAGTACGTC. It is translated as CASSLAFYEQYV.

CDR3 sequence reads: CASSNRDRPYEQYF. The CDR3, as DNA: TGTGCCAGCAGCAACCGGGACAGACCCTACGAGCAGTACTTC. The rearrangement links TRBV5-4 to TRBJ2-7, with TRBD1 matching over 7 bases. V dropped 4 bases and J dropped 2; count of bases not matched to a gene: 6. Germline V gives CDR1 SGHNT, CDR2 YYREEE (reference sequence). This CDR3 region has 14 residues.

This chain links TRBV4-1 with TRBJ2-4; 10 bases agree with TRBD2. CDR3 length: 19 amino acids. Germline V gene sequence: CDR1 MGHRA, CDR2 YSYEKL. The ends lost 0 bases at V and 0 bases at J; junction bases unmatched: 8. The CDR3 loop reads CASSQDPASGGLAKNIQYF. DNA for the CDR3: TGCGCCAGCAGCCAAGATCCGGCTAGCGGGGGCCTAGCCAAAAACATTCAGTACTTC.

This clone occurred once. The chain recombines TRBV27 with TRBJ1-2, with D perhaps matching TRBD1 (5 bases). With 2 bases removed from V and 0 bases from J, the gap between germline ends came to 13 bases. The germline V gene encodes CDR1 MNHEY and CDR2 SMNVEV (reference sequence). The CDR3 has 16 amino acids. CDR3 sequence (DNA): TGTGCCAGCAGTTTAGGGTTTGCGGGACCTAACTATGGCTACACCTTC. Residues: CASSLGFAGPNYGYTF.

The V gene is TRBV27, the J gene TRBJ1-6; 8 nucleotides line up with TRBD1. J lost 8 bases, V lost 5 bases, and 20 bases had no gene match. CDR3 length: 19 amino acids. Germline lookup yields CDR1 MNHEY and CDR2 SMNVEV (reference sequence). In DNA form, the CDR3 reads TGTGCCAGCAGTCATCCGGAAAACCTTAGGACAGGGAGGGATTCACCCCTCCACTTT. Translated, it gives CASSHPENLRTGRDSPLHF.

CDR3 nucleotides: TGTGCCAGCAGTTTAGCGGGGGGGACCCAGTACTTC. It encodes CASSLAGGTQYF. J is TRBJ2-5 and V is TRBV12-3 or TRBV12-4; the D gene is possibly TRBD2 (6 bases). V lost 0 bases and J 7 bases, leaving 6 bases between the germline ends. The CDR3 sequence is 12 residues long.

This clone has a single count. The rearrangement uses TRBV4-1 and TRBJ2-1; D is perhaps TRBD2 (7 bases). The CDR3 is 15 amino acids. The V and J ends lost 0 bases and 5 bases respectively, with 11 bases between them. Germline lookup yields CDR1 MGHRA and CDR2 YSYEKL. The CDR3 here is CASSQEGGANNEQFF. In DNA, the CDR3 is TGCGCCAGCAGCCAAGAGGGGGGGGCTAACAATGAGCAGTTCTTC.